This T cell receptor beta chain stems from a study of CD8 T cells in ankylosing spondylitis. General study points: Certain motif variants had earlier appeared in reactive arthritis synovial fluid and blood. The authors reported significant enrichment of disease-linked clones in matched ankylosing spondylitis synovial fluid.

This clonotype was seen at least ten times. The antigen remains unidentified. Germline assignment: CDR1 SGHTA and CDR2 FQGNSA. The CDR3 covers 14 residues. Trimming removed 1 base from V and 7 bases from J, with 14 bases in between. As the method for making TCR beta libraries, quantitative 5'-RACE with molecular barcodes was used. TCRdb re-analysed the 5' RACE reads in MiXCR, keeping a single row per CDR3 protein. This table has 150,000 to 200,000 distinct CDR3 sequences, 10% to 15% appearing once. The sample taken for sequencing was blood, either unsorted or a sorted T cell fraction (not recorded which). This TCR was recovered from a female donor with ankylosing spondylitis or in good health (not recorded which). The chain is built from TRBV7-2 and TRBJ2-7; D could derive from TRBD1 or TRBD2 (5 bases each). CDR3 region: CASSLGGSSGEQYF. In DNA form, the CDR3 reads TGTGCCAGCAGCTTAGGGGGGTCCTCTGGAGAGCAGTACTTC.